This T cell receptor beta chain was captured by sequencing in a study of blood T cell repertoires in COVID-19 (dated by TCRdb to about 2020). For the study in its entirety: Samples from collaborators originated in the United States, Italy and Spain and spanned both the acute and convalescent phases of COVID-19. The prospective study material was composed of cDNA or gDNA derived from T cells, B-cell-depleted T cells, or PBMCs. Subjects who had been exposed to COVID-19, were actively infected with it, or had recovered from it provided the deeply sampled blood TCRbeta repertoires that made up the dataset. The repertoires were released in a freely available public database meant as a resource for research on the immune response to SARS-CoV-2. The samples were drawn from two sources: the first 160 participants of the ongoing ImmuneRACE study, and 1,000 to 1,500 subjects contributed by 6 global collaborators. A de-identified subject ID, COVID-19 status, age in years and sex were almost always included in the sample metadata. HLA class I and class II types, where available, came from metadata supplied by the sample provider rather than from assay-based typing.

From a lookup of the germline V gene, CDR1 and CDR2 are MGHRA and YSYEKL. From the cysteine through the phenylalanine, the CDR3 covers 15 amino acids. The retained sequence is limited to the CDR3, 45 bases, with the frame set at the first base. Here V drops 1 base and J drops 3 bases, and the junction holds 4 bases not matched to any gene. Points the paper makes about the study in general: How much clinical and demographic metadata was included differed by source and by participant, and the metadata was provided uncurated.

TCRbeta CDR3 regions were amplified from genomic DNA by means of the immunoSEQ Assay, a bias-controlled multiplex PCR. The authors' analysis ran thus. Within the assay, amplification of reference gene primers was used to estimate how many nucleated cells each sample contained. To quantify the absolute abundance of each unique TCRbeta CDR3 rearrangement, sequence reads were collapsed and filtered. For each sample, productive Simpson clonality was calculated as the square root of Simpson's diversity index across productive rearrangements. The immuneACCESS repertoire file appears here via TCRdb, limited to in-frame rearrangements. These files lack a portion of the clones; in checked studies, under half of the deficit traces to unresolved V genes, and the cause of the others is not known. That table is the source of V, J and clone size, and D and trimming were worked out from the DNA. Present in this sample are about 370,000 clones, over 75% of which were seen just once. The ten largest make up 1% of the sample.

Participants in the prospective study were aged roughly 18 to 100 years, lived in approximately 26 United States geographic areas, and enrolled through a virtual design. In the prospective study, cohorts were assigned on the basis of participant-reported clinical history obtained from a screening survey and a study questionnaire. Recovered participants in ImmuneRACE Cohort 3 were defined by two consecutive negative NP/OP PCR tests, clearance by a healthcare professional, or resolution of symptoms. Each participant in the prospective study had whole blood, serum and a nasopharyngeal or oropharyngeal swab collected by mobile phlebotomists. Additional blood draws and questionnaires over a roughly two-month period could optionally be provided by prospective study participants. Before DNA extraction, blood samples from the prospective study were shipped at room temperature or frozen. Notes on this clone: There is no known antigen for this receptor. Qualities for individual bases were not recorded, and no much larger clone is one base off.

This chain is built from TRBV4-1 and TRBJ2-7; 9 bases in the middle match TRBD1. This clonotype was sampled from a young man who had recovered from COVID-19. The sequenced sample was PBMCs or T cells enriched from blood (not recorded which). The CDR3 in this case is CASSQGQGGLYEQYF. Here is the DNA: TGCGCCAGCAGCCAAGGACAGGGGGGACTCTACGAGCAGTACTTC.